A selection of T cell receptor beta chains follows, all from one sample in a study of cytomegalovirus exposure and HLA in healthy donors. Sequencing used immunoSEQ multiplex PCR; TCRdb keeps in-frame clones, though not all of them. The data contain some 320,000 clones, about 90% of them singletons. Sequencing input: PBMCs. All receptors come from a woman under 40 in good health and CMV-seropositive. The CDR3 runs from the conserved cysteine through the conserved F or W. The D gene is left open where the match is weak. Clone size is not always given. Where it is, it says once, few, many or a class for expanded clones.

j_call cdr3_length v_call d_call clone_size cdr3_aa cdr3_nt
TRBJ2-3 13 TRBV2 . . CASSERPTDTQYF TGTGCCAGCAGTGAACGGCCCACAGATACGCAGTATTTT
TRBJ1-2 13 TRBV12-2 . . CASRFRGQNGYTF TGTGCAAGTCGCTTTCGGGGGCAGAATGGCTACACCTTC
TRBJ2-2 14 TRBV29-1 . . CSVDPGFHTGELFF TGCAGCGTTGATCCCGGGTTTCACACCGGGGAGCTGTTTTTT
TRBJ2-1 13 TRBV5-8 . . CASSLEFYNEQFF TGTGCCAGCAGCTTGGAATTCTACAATGAGCAGTTCTTC
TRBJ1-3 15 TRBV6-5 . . CASSQQAYSGNTIYF TGTGCCAGCAGCCAACAGGCCTACTCTGGAAACACCATATATTTT
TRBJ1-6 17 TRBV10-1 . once CASSEKGYGSYNSPLHF TGCGCCAGCAGTGAGAAGGGGTATGGCTCCTATAATTCACCCCTCCACTTT
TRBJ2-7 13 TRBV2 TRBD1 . CASRGQGFYEQYF TGTGCCAGCAGGGGACAGGGGTTCTACGAGCAGTACTTC
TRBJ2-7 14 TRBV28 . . CASSFPGQTYEQYF TGTGCCAGCAGTTTTCCCGGACAAACCTACGAGCAGTACTTC
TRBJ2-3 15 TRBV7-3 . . CASSRGAVGTDTQYF TGTGCCAGCAGCCGGGGGGCAGTTGGCACAGATACGCAGTATTTT
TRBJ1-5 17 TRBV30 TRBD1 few CAWSVPPGQGRNQPQHF TGTGCCTGGAGTGTACCCCCCGGACAGGGCCGAAATCAGCCCCAGCATTTT
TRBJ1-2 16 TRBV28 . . CASMGNPKTLGYGYTF TGTGCCAGCATGGGAAACCCCAAAACCCTTGGCTATGGCTACACCTTC
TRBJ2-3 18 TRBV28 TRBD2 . CASSTRPGLAGATDTQYF TGTGCCAGCAGTACCCGACCGGGACTAGCGGGGGCCACAGATACGCAGTATTTT
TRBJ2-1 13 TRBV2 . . CASSEISGNEQFF TGTGCCAGCAGTGAAATCTCCGGCAATGAGCAGTTCTTC
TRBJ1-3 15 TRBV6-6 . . CASSYSWGSGNTIYF TGTGCCAGCAGTTACTCGTGGGGCTCTGGAAACACCATATATTTT
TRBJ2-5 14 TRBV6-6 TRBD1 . CASRSTGAGETQYF TGTGCCAGCAGATCGACAGGGGCGGGTGAGACCCAGTACTTC
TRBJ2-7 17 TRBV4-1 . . CASSLMSTGGSGYEQYF TGCGCCAGCAGCCTAATGTCTACAGGAGGATCGGGTTACGAGCAGTACTTC
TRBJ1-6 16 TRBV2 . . CASSEWGVSYNSPLHF TGTGCCAGCAGTGAATGGGGGGTTTCCTATAATTCACCCCTCCACTTT
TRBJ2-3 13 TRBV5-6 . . CASMRTDTDTQYF TGTGCCAGCATGAGGACAGACACAGATACGCAGTATTTT
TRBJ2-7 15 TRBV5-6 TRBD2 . CASSSNSGRSDEQYF TGTGCCAGCAGCTCAAATAGCGGGAGATCCGACGAGCAGTACTTC
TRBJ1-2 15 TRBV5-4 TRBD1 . CASSLEVGTAYGYTF TGTGCCAGCAGCTTGGAGGTCGGGACAGCCTATGGCTACACCTTC
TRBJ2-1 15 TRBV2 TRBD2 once CASSGTSGPYNEQFF TGTGCCAGCAGCGGGACTAGCGGGCCCTACAATGAGCAGTTCTTC
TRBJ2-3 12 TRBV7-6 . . CASSSRAGTQYF TGTGCCAGCAGCTCGAGGGCCGGTACGCAGTATTTT
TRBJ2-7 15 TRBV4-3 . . CASSQDGVSSYEQYF TGCGCCAGCAGCCAAGATGGGGTAAGCTCCTACGAGCAGTACTTC
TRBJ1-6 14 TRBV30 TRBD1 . CAWKKAGGNSPLHF TGTGCCTGGAAGAAGGCAGGGGGTAATTCACCCCTCCACTTT
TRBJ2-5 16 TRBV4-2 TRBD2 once CASSQELAGGQETQYF TGTGCCAGCAGCCAGGAATTAGCGGGGGGGCAGGAGACCCAGTACTTC
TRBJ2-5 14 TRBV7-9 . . CASRGPGVQETQYF TGTGCCAGCAGAGGGCCGGGGGTACAAGAGACCCAGTACTTC
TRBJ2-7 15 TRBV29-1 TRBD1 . CSVALLTGQGGEQYF TGCAGCGTTGCCTTATTGACGGGACAGGGAGGCGAGCAGTACTTC
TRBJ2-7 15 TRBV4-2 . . CASSQDLRGQHEQYF TGTGCCAGCAGCCAAGATCTAAGAGGGCAGCACGAGCAGTACTTC
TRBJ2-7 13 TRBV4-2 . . CASSQVVPYEQYF TGTGCCAGCAGCCAAGTGGTACCTTACGAGCAGTACTTC
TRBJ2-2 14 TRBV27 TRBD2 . CASSFLAGTGELFF TGTGCCAGCAGTTTTCTAGCGGGGACCGGGGAGCTGTTTTTT
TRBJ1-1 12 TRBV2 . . CASSVQDLMAFF TGTGCCAGCAGTGTACAGGACCTGATGGCTTTCTTT
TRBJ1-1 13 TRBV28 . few CASRGLLNTEAFF TGTGCCAGCAGAGGACTCCTGAACACTGAAGCTTTCTTT
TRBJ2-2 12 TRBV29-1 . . CSVDVRTGELFF TGCAGCGTTGATGTGAGGACCGGGGAGCTGTTTTTT
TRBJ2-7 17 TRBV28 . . CASSLVARALGAYEQYF TGTGCCAGCAGTTTAGTGGCCAGGGCTTTGGGGGCCTACGAGCAGTACTTC
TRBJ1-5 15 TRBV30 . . CAWSVRGGPNQPQHF TGTGCCTGGAGTGTACGGGGAGGGCCCAATCAGCCCCAGCATTTT
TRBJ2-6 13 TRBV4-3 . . CASGFSGANVLTF TGCGCCAGCGGCTTCTCTGGGGCCAACGTCCTGACTTTC
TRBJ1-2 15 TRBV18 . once CASSLGRTANYGYTF TGTGCCAGCTCACTGGGACGCACGGCTAACTATGGCTACACCTTC
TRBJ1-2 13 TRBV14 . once CASSQGRSYGYTF TGTGCCAGCAGCCAAGGCAGGAGCTATGGCTACACCTTC
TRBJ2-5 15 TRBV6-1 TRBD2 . CASTGRVSGQETQYF TGTGCCAGCACCGGGAGGGTTTCGGGACAAGAGACCCAGTACTTC
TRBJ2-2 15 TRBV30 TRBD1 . CAWTTGTVNTGELFF TGTGCCTGGACCACGGGGACAGTGAACACCGGGGAGCTGTTTTTT
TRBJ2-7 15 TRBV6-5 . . CASSPMPGTPYEQYF TGTGCCAGCAGCCCCATGCCCGGGACCCCATACGAGCAGTACTTC
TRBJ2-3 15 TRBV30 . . CAWSVGLGITDTQYF TGTGCCTGGTCCGTCGGTCTAGGAATCACAGATACGCAGTATTTT
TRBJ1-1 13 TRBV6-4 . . CASSDSTGSEAFF TGTGCCAGCAGTGACTCGACCGGCTCCGAGGCTTTCTTT
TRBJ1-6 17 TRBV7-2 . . CASSLWDQLTLNSPLHF TGTGCCAGCAGCTTATGGGACCAGCTGACGCTTAATTCACCCCTCCACTTT
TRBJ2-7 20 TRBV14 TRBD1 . CASSPLPGQGGFRALDEQYF TGTGCCAGCAGCCCTTTACCCGGACAGGGGGGGTTTCGAGCATTGGACGAGCAGTACTTC
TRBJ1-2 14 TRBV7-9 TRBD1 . CASSLPQGNYGYTF TGTGCCAGCAGCTTACCACAGGGGAACTATGGCTACACCTTC
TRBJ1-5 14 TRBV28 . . CASSIWAGNQPQHF TGTGCCAGCAGTATTTGGGCAGGTAATCAGCCCCAGCATTTT
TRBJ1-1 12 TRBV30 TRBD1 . CAWSGTGVEAFF TGTGCCTGGAGTGGGACAGGAGTTGAAGCTTTCTTT